Presented here are 2 T cell receptor beta chains from one specimen sequenced in a study of T cells in Graves' hyperthyroidism and ophthalmopathy. From RNA transcripts, TCR beta CDR3 regions were amplified. The HTBI primer set drove a first-round RT-PCR of the TCR CDR3. Each CDR3 protein is one row after TCRdb ran MiXCR on the multiplex PCR reads. Of roughly 500,000 distinct CDR3 sequences in the sample, 40% to 50% were seen once. Source material: peripheral blood or thyroid tissue (not recorded which). All receptors come from an adult woman with Graves' disease, either hyperthyroidism or ophthalmopathy (not recorded which).

This clonotype showed up many times. The chain has TRBV29-1 and TRBJ1-1; D is unclear. CDR1 is SQVTM and CDR2 is ANQGSEA in the germline V gene. The CDR3 covers 12 residues. The V end lost 4 bases, the J end lost 1 base, and 7 bases lay between the germline ends. CDR3 sequence (DNA): TGCAGCGTTGTATCGGGGAACACTGAAGCTTTCTTT. It specifies CSVVSGNTEAFF.

This clonotype has only one observation. Relative to the germline gene, one junction end is altered; a read error may explain this. The chain joins TRBV25-1 to TRBJ1-5, with TRBD1 identical over 7 bases. The CDR3 has 18 amino acids. Germline CDR1 reads MGHDK; CDR2 reads SYGVNS. The DNA of the CDR3 is TGTGCCTGCAGTGCCGAAAACCGGGACAGCGCACTCAATCAGCCCCAGCATTTT. Protein product: CACSAENRDSALNQPQHF.